The 27 T cell receptor beta chains in this list originate from one sample, sequenced in a study of early T cells in non-severe SARS-CoV-2 infection. TCRdb reprocessed the 5' RACE reads with MiXCR, giving one entry per CDR3 protein. The data show about 69,000 distinct CDR3 sequences, roughly 13% seen once. Sequencing was done on a sample of whole blood. The receptors derive from an adult who was a healthcare worker with PCR-confirmed SARS-CoV-2 infection or an uninfected control (not recorded which).

This clonotype was picked up many times. The rearrangement uses TRBV9 and TRBJ2-5; D may be TRBD1 or TRBD2 (6 bases each). V was cut by 9 bases and J by 5 bases, with 17 bases left in between. CDR3 length equals 13 residues. The germline V gene encodes CDR1 SGDLS and CDR2 YYNGEE. CDR3 nucleotides: TGTGCCACCCAGACTAGGGGGAGGGAGACCCAGTACTTC. Translating gives CATQTRGRETQYF.

The rearrangement uses TRBV28 and TRBJ1-1; weak D call: TRBD1 (5 bases). The V end lost 5 bases, the J end lost 2 bases, and 6 bases lay between the germline ends. The CDR3 is 12 amino acids. Germline CDR1 is MDHEN and CDR2 is SYDVKM. Here the CDR3 reads CASSGDNTEAFF. For the CDR3, the DNA is TGTGCCAGCAGTGGGGACAACACTGAAGCTTTCTTT.

The chain carries TRBV29-1 and TRBJ2-2; D possibly matches TRBD1 or TRBD2 (6 bases each). The CDR3 is 12 residues long. V lost 7 bases to trimming and J lost 2 bases, with 8 bases between them. Germline-derived CDR1 and CDR2 are SQVTM and ANQGSEA. CDR3 in DNA: TGCAGCGCGGGGGCCAACACCGGGGAGCTGTTTTTT. Translating it yields CSAGANTGELFF.

This clonotype was recorded only once. The J gene is TRBJ1-1, the V gene TRBV7-3; D gene ambiguous. The CDR3 length is 14 residues. CDR1 SGHTA and CDR2 FQGTGA come from the germline V gene. V was cut by 2 bases and J by 6 bases, with 13 bases left in between. In nucleotides, the CDR3 is TGTGCCAGCAGCTTATTCCCGGAAAGCGCTGAAGCTTTCTTT. It encodes CASSLFPESAEAFF.

The V call is TRBV19, the J call TRBJ2-1; 10 bases fit TRBD2. The CDR3 runs to 17 residues. V gave up 5 bases and J gave up 7 bases; unmatched junction bases: 14. Germline assignment: CDR1 LNHDA and CDR2 SQIVND (reference sequence). For the CDR3, the DNA is TGTGCCAGTAGTTCCCGACGGAGCGGGGGGGCCTCGAATGAGCAGTTCTTC. The encoded protein is CASSSRRSGGASNEQFF.

This chain links TRBV2 with TRBJ1-2; no firm D call. The CDR3 length is 12 residues. Germline CDR1 reads SNHLY; CDR2 reads FYNNEI. Trimming shortened V by 6 bases and J by 0 bases, and 5 bases separated the two germline ends. CDR3 sequence: CASSVANYGYTF. The CDR3 nucleotides read TGTGCCAGCAGCGTAGCTAACTATGGCTACACCTTC. Full variable domain (rest looked up from reference TRBV2 and TRBJ1-2): EPEVTQTPSHQVTQMGQEVILRCVPISNHLYFYWYRQILGQKVEFLVSFYNNEISEKSEIFDDQFSVERPDGSNFTLKIRSTKLEDSAMYFCASSVANYGYTFGSGTRLTVV.

This clonotype showed up just a few times. The genes are TRBV20-1 and TRBJ2-5, with 7 nucleotides matching TRBD1. The trim removed 3 bases at V and 3 bases at J, leaving 7 bases unmatched. CDR1 is DFQATT, CDR2 SNEGSKA, per germline (reference sequence). The CDR3 length is 14 residues. CDR3 residues: CSASGGTDKETQYF. The DNA for the CDR3 is TGCAGTGCTAGTGGTGGGACAGACAAAGAGACCCAGTACTTC.

This clonotype showed up just a few times. The chain carries TRBV4-3 and TRBJ2-7, with D perhaps TRBD1 (5 bases). CDR3 length equals 12 residues. V dropped 1 base and J dropped 6 bases, with 7 bases sitting between them. Per the germline V gene, CDR1 is LGHNA and CDR2 is YSLEER. The CDR3 coding sequence is TGCGCCAGCAGCCAAGTAGGGGCCGAGCAGTACTTC. Translated, it gives CASSQVGAEQYF.

This clonotype came up a few times. The rearrangement joins TRBV3-1 to TRBJ1-4; 7 nucleotides align to TRBD1. The CDR3 is made up of 15 amino acids. V lost 5 bases and J lost 3; bases outside the gene matches: 6. The germline CDR1 and CDR2 sequences are LGHDT and YNNKEL (reference sequence). The CDR3 DNA follows: TGTGCCAGCAGCACCCAGACAGGGTCTAATGAAAAACTGTTTTTT. It specifies CASSTQTGSNEKLFF.

This clonotype was seen a handful of times. The chain joins TRBV6-4 to TRBJ2-2; D not certain. The V gene's germline CDR1 is MRHNA and CDR2 SNTAGT. V was clipped by 6 bases and J by 0 bases, with 14 bases between them. The CDR3 is 16 residues long. In DNA, the CDR3 is TGTGCCAGCAGCCCGCTGTCCGCCGCGAACACCGGGGAGCTGTTTTTT. Translating gives CASSPLSAANTGELFF.

Many counts were recorded for this clonotype. V gene TRBV6-2 or TRBV6-3 combines with J gene TRBJ2-2, with D perhaps matching TRBD1 or TRBD2 (5 bases each). The CDR3 totals 14 residues. From germline, CDR1 is MNHEY and CDR2 SVGEGT. Trimming pared 5 bases from V and 5 bases from J, leaving 12 bases between. The CDR3, as DNA: TGTGCCAGCAGTAAAGGGACCAGGACCGGGGAGCTGTTTTTT. This sequence encodes CASSKGTRTGELFF.

There are a few counts of this clonotype. The rearrangement joins TRBV28 to TRBJ1-1; no reliable D call. Germline V lookup: CDR1 MDHEN, CDR2 SYDVKM. The CDR3 extends over 13 amino acids. Trimming shortened V by 2 bases and J by 7 bases, and 11 bases separated the two germline ends. CDR3 amino acids: CASSLIWESEAFF. The CDR3 DNA follows: TGTGCCAGCAGTTTAATCTGGGAAAGTGAAGCTTTCTTT.

This clonotype was detected only a few times. The rearrangement uses TRBV24-1 and TRBJ2-1; 9 nucleotides match TRBD1. This CDR3 spans 15 amino acids. V lost 5 bases, J lost 3 bases, and 4 bases stayed unmatched. Per the germline V gene, CDR1 is KGHDR and CDR2 is SFDVKD. The CDR3 DNA reads as TGTGCCACCAGTGTCGGGGACAGGGTCTACAATGAGCAGTTCTTC. Protein: CATSVGDRVYNEQFF.

A few counts support this clonotype. The chain recombines TRBV19 with TRBJ1-2; weak D call: TRBD1 (5 bases). CDR1 and CDR2 from the germline V gene are LNHDA and SQIVND (reference sequence). Deletions cut 5 bases from V and 5 bases from J, with 9 bases between. The CDR3 contains 12 residues. The CDR3, as DNA: TGTGCCAGTAGTTTCCGGACATATGGCTACACCTTC. Encoded protein: CASSFRTYGYTF.

The rearrangement links TRBV12-3 or TRBV12-4 to TRBJ2-3, with TRBD1 matching 7 bases. The CDR3 length is 14 residues. The V segment lost 1 base and the J segment 5 bases; nucleotides outside the gene matches: 3. CDR3 nucleotide sequence: TGTGCCAGCAGTTTAGACAGGGGTCAAGATACGCAGTATTTT. The encoded protein is CASSLDRGQDTQYF.

This clonotype has a count of ten or more. J is TRBJ2-5 and V is TRBV9, with D possibly matching TRBD2 (5 bases). This CDR3 region has 14 residues. The V gene lost 4 bases and the J gene lost 0 bases, with 10 bases spanning the gap. Per the germline V gene, CDR1 is SGDLS and CDR2 is YYNGEE. The DNA for the CDR3 is TGTGCCAGCAGCCATACTAGGGACCAAGAGACCCAGTACTTC. It yields the protein CASSHTRDQETQYF.

To note about this clonotype: The junction departs from the called germline gene at one end, perhaps through a read error. The chain couples TRBV7-2 to TRBJ2-7; perhaps TRBD1 as D (6 bases). This CDR3 has 12 amino acids. The V gene's germline CDR1 is SGHTA and CDR2 FQGNSA. The CDR3 region has the DNA TGTGCCAGCAGCTTATTATTACAGGGCCAAGACTTC. Its protein is CASSLLLQGQDF.

This clonotype was picked up a small number of times. This chain joins TRBV25-1 and TRBJ1-1; D is possibly TRBD1 (6 bases). The CDR3 sequence is 15 residues long. Deletions cut 0 bases from V and 1 base from J, with 9 bases between. Per the germline V gene, CDR1 is MGHDK and CDR2 is SYGVNS. The CDR3 DNA follows: TGTGCCAGCAGTGAATATGGCAGGGGGAACACTGAAGCTTTCTTT. It specifies CASSEYGRGNTEAFF.

There are many counts of this clonotype. The chain uses TRBV7-9 and TRBJ2-7, with TRBD1 as a possible D gene (6 bases). Per the germline V gene, CDR1 is SEHNR and CDR2 is FQNEAQ (reference sequence). V was pared by 3 bases and J by 2 bases, with 14 bases between. The CDR3 consists of 15 residues. The chain's CDR3 is CASSFPGGQTYEQYF. In DNA form, the CDR3 reads TGTGCCAGCAGCTTCCCTGGGGGCCAAACCTACGAGCAGTACTTC. Full variable domain (remainder filled in from reference TRBV7-9 and TRBJ2-7): DTGVSQNPRHKITKRGQNVTFRCDPISEHNRLYWYRQTLGQGPEFLTYFQNEAQLEKSRLLSDRFSAERPKGSFSTLEIQRTEQGDSAMYLCASSFPGGQTYEQYFGPGTRLTVT.

The chain carries TRBV4-1 and TRBJ1-1; 7 nucleotides align to TRBD1. After removal of 3 bases from V and 4 bases from J, the junction contained 5 bases not matched to a gene. The germline V gene encodes CDR1 MGHRA and CDR2 YSYEKL. The CDR3 loop spans 14 amino acids. The CDR3 region is CASSHPPGGTEAFF. The CDR3 DNA is TGCGCCAGCAGCCACCCCCCAGGGGGCACTGAAGCTTTCTTT.

This clonotype was counted at least ten times. The genes are TRBV10-1 and TRBJ2-5, with D tentatively TRBD1 (7 bases). The CDR3 contains 17 residues. V was cut by 6 bases and J by 2 bases, with 22 bases left in between. Germline V lookup: CDR1 WNHNN, CDR2 SYGVQD (reference sequence). The DNA for the CDR3 is TGCGCCAGCAGCCCAGGGGGGCCCAGGGAGAGACAAGAGACCCAGTACTTC. It encodes CASSPGGPRERQETQYF.

This clonotype turned up a few times. V and J are TRBV29-1 and TRBJ2-5; 9 bases align to TRBD2. Germline-derived CDR1 and CDR2 are SQVTM and ANQGSEA. V was clipped by 6 bases and J by 1 base; unmatched bases: 9. This CDR3 has 15 residues. CDR3 in amino acids: CSVSHSGGTQETQYF. The CDR3, as DNA: TGCAGCGTCTCCCATAGCGGGGGAACCCAAGAGACCCAGTACTTC.

The chain combines TRBV3-1 with TRBJ2-3; 7 nucleotides match TRBD1. This CDR3 has 16 residues. The V and J ends lost 2 bases and 1 base, in that order; junction bases with no gene match: 6. Looked up from germline, CDR1 is LGHDT and CDR2 is YNNKEL (reference sequence). The CDR3 region has the DNA TGTGCCAGCAGCCAAAGACAGGGAGTGGGCACAGATACGCAGTATTTT. Residues: CASSQRQGVGTDTQYF.

This clonotype was seen a handful of times. The J gene is TRBJ2-5, the V gene TRBV6-1; 10 bases match TRBD2. Germline values: CDR1 MNHNS, CDR2 SASEGT. The ends lost 1 base at V and 5 bases at J; junction bases unmatched: 10. The CDR3 spans 17 residues. The CDR3 nucleotides read TGTGCCAGCAGTGAAGGATCTAGCGGGGGTTCATTCGAGACCCAGTACTTC. Amino acids: CASSEGSSGGSFETQYF.

CDR3 sequence (DNA): TGCAGCGTTCGGGCTAACCAACATGAAGCTTTCTTT. Translation gives CSVRANQHEAFF. V gene TRBV29-1 combines with J gene TRBJ1-1, with D unclear. Germline V CDR1 and CDR2: SQVTM, ANQGSEA. Deletions cut 5 bases from V and 7 bases from J, with 14 bases between. The CDR3 spans 12 residues.

This clonotype showed up just a few times. This chain uses TRBV6-1 with TRBJ1-5, with TRBD1 matching over 7 bases. This CDR3 region has 15 residues. Germline V lookup: CDR1 MNHNS, CDR2 SASEGT. V was pared by 1 base and J by 0 bases, with 0 bases of the junction left unmatched. CDR3 protein: CASSEDRGSNQPQHF. CDR3 bases: TGTGCCAGCAGTGAAGACAGGGGTAGCAATCAGCCCCAGCATTTT.

This clonotype appeared a single time. This chain joins TRBV29-1 and TRBJ1-1; no reliable D call. CDR1 is SQVTM and CDR2 is ANQGSEA in the germline V gene. V was cut by 6 bases and J by 0 bases, with 14 bases left in between. The CDR3 is made up of 14 amino acids. In DNA form, the CDR3 reads TGCAGCGTGGCCGTGATTTGGTTGAACACTGAAGCTTTCTTT. This gives the protein CSVAVIWLNTEAFF.